A single sample is the source of the 28 T cell receptor beta chains below, sequenced in a study of OX40 agonist ivuxolimab in advanced cancers. Assay used: immunoSEQ multiplex PCR; TCRdb lists only in-frame clones, some missing. The sample has more than 75,000 clones; more than 85% are singletons. The sequencing used CD4+ or CD8+ T cells sorted from blood, collected in a trial of the OX40 agonist ivuxolimab. These receptors came from an adult with an advanced solid tumor such as melanoma, head and neck, liver or kidney cancer.

J is TRBJ2-7 and V is TRBV28; D may match TRBD1 or TRBD2 (5 bases each). The CDR3 contains 13 residues. The germline V gene encodes CDR1 MDHEN and CDR2 SYDVKM. V was pared by 8 bases and J by 2 bases, with 13 bases between. As DNA, the CDR3 is TGTGCCAGCCGACGGGACGAACCCTACGAGCAGTACTTC. Translated: CASRRDEPYEQYF.

This clone appeared a single time. This chain uses TRBV7-2 with TRBJ2-1; no clear D gene. The CDR3 is 13 residues long. Germline V gene sequence: CDR1 SGHTA, CDR2 FQGNSA. V was clipped by 2 bases and J by 9 bases, with 11 bases between them. The CDR3 DNA reads TGTGCCAGCAGCTTAACTGGGTATGGTGAGCAGTTCTTC. Amino acids: CASSLTGYGEQFF.

J is TRBJ1-3 and V is TRBV29-1, with D unclear. V gave up 0 bases and J gave up 3 bases, with 6 bases separating them. Per the germline V gene, CDR1 is SQVTM and CDR2 is ANQGSEA. The CDR3 length is 13 residues. The CDR3 coding sequence is TGCAGCGTTGAAGATCCCTTTGGAAACACCATATATTTT. This codes for CSVEDPFGNTIYF.

This chain uses TRBV7-2 with TRBJ2-7, with D hard to call. Trimming took off 5 bases at V and 3 bases at J, with 17 bases between the two ends. The CDR3 is made up of 15 amino acids. Germline V gene data show CDR1 as SGHTA and CDR2 as FQGNSA. DNA for the CDR3: TGTGCCAGCAGCCTAACCATTGGAGTGAGCTACGAGCAGTACTTC. Translating it yields CASSLTIGVSYEQYF.

The chain couples TRBV30 to TRBJ2-1, with D perhaps matching TRBD2 (6 bases). This CDR3 contains 16 residues. Germline V gives CDR1 GTSNPN, CDR2 SVGIG (reference sequence). V gave up 2 bases and J gave up 0 bases, with 14 bases separating them. The DNA of the CDR3 is TGTGCCTGGAGTTCGGGGTCCGGGGGCTCCTACAATGAGCAGTTCTTC. This codes for CAWSSGSGGSYNEQFF.

V is TRBV6-1 and J is TRBJ2-7; no clear D. The CDR3 consists of 11 residues. V was trimmed by 2 bases and J by 9 bases, leaving 8 bases between them. Germline CDR1 is MNHNS and CDR2 is SASEGT. The CDR3 here is CASSEHRWQYV. The CDR3 region has the DNA TGTGCCAGCAGTGAACATCGGTGGCAGTACGTC.

The chain employs TRBV19 and TRBJ1-2; D gene unclear. Germline V lookup: CDR1 LNHDA, CDR2 SQIVND (reference sequence). V lost 5 bases to trimming and J lost 2 bases, with 15 bases between them. The CDR3 sequence is 15 residues long. The CDR3 loop is CASSLSIQVNYGYTF. CDR3 DNA sequence: TGTGCCAGTAGTTTATCAATCCAGGTGAACTATGGCTACACCTTC.

The table lists this clone with a count of one. The rearrangement uses TRBV19 and TRBJ1-1; TRBD1 might be the D (5 bases). The CDR3 has 14 residues. Germline V CDR1 and CDR2: LNHDA, SQIVND (reference sequence). The germline V and J ends were trimmed by 7 bases and 4 bases, with 16 bases remaining between them. The CDR3 is CASTLGVLTTEAFF. The DNA for the CDR3 is TGTGCCAGTACGCTGGGGGTCCTGACCACTGAAGCTTTCTTT.

CDR3 region: CSVEDSGSTDTQYF. The DNA of the CDR3 is TGCAGCGTTGAAGATTCAGGGAGCACAGATACGCAGTATTTT. The chain employs TRBV29-1 and TRBJ2-3; TRBD1 is a possible D gene (5 bases). Germline CDR1 reads SQVTM; CDR2 reads ANQGSEA. The V gene lost 0 bases and the J gene lost 0 bases, with 7 bases spanning the gap. This CDR3 region has 14 residues.

The V gene is TRBV28, the J gene TRBJ2-5; TRBD2 matches 11 bases. The assigned J gene may be wrong: the sequence end matches TRBJ2-7 better. The CDR3 extends over 13 amino acids. CDR1 MDHEN and CDR2 SYDVKM come from the germline V gene. Written as DNA, the CDR3 is TGTGCCTGCGGGACTAGCGGAAACTACGAGCAGTACTTC. It is translated as CACGTSGNYEQYF.

Only a few counts were recorded for this clone. The rearrangement joins TRBV2 to TRBJ1-6; D not resolved. Germline CDR1 SNHLY, CDR2 FYNNEI. This CDR3 comprises 12 residues. V was cut by 5 bases and J by 4 bases, with 3 bases left in between. CDR3 coding DNA: TGTGCCAGCAGTCGGTATAATTCACCCCTCCACTTT. This encodes CASSRYNSPLHF. Combining the CDR3 with reference TRBV2 and TRBJ1-6 gives the whole variable domain EPEVTQTPSHQVTQMGQEVILRCVPISNHLYFYWYRQILGQKVEFLVSFYNNEISEKSEIFDDQFSVERPDGSNFTLKIRSTKLEDSAMYFCASSRYNSPLHFGNGTRLTVT.

This clone was counted once. The chain has TRBV7-2 and TRBJ2-3, with unresolved D. CDR3 size: 13 residues. V was cut by 7 bases and J by 2 bases, with 10 bases left in between. The V gene's germline CDR1 is SGHTA and CDR2 FQGNSA. CDR3 amino acids: CASIVGFTDTQYF. CDR3 DNA sequence: TGTGCCAGCATCGTGGGCTTCACAGATACGCAGTATTTT. The full variable domain, in which reference TRBV7-2 and TRBJ2-3 provide the parts outside the CDR3, is GAGVSQSPSNKVTEKGKDVELRCDPISGHTALYWYRQSLGQGLEFLIYFQGNSAPDKSGLPSDRFSAERTGGSVSTLTIQRTQQEDSAVYLCASIVGFTDTQYFGPGTRLTVL.

J is TRBJ2-4 and V is TRBV27; D gene unclear. V lost 0 bases and J lost 9, with 12 bases in between. Germline CDR1 reads MNHEY; CDR2 reads SMNVEV (reference sequence). The CDR3 has 14 residues. The CDR3 sequence is CASSLSIASSIQYF. CDR3 bases: TGTGCCAGCAGTTTATCGATCGCTTCTAGCATTCAGTACTTC.

The V gene is TRBV21-1, the J gene TRBJ2-7; TRBD2 is the table's D call and was not checked against the DNA. TRBV21-1 is noted as a pseudogene. The CDR3 is 13 amino acids. The DNA for the CDR3 is TGTGCCCCCTGGCGGGCGGCCTCCTACGAGCAGTACGTC. This gives the protein CAPWRAASYEQYV.

A remark on this clone: Other DNA sequences within the sample encode an identical CDR3. The chain is built from TRBV30 and TRBJ1-2; D gene uncertain. This CDR3 spans 11 amino acids. Germline assignment: CDR1 GTSNPN and CDR2 SVGIG (reference sequence). Trimming left V 0 bases short and J 5 bases short, with 4 bases between. The CDR3 DNA reads as TGTGCCTGGAGTGTGGGGTATGGCTACACCTTC. It translates to CAWSVGYGYTF. Variable domain in full (rest from reference TRBV30 and TRBJ1-2): SQTIHQWPATLVQPVGSPLSLECTVEGTSNPNLYWYRQAAGRGLQLLFYSVGIGQISSEVPQNLSASRPQDRQFILSSKKLLLSDSGFYLCAWSVGYGYTFGSGTRLTVV.

This CDR3 is CASKGTGDHEQFF. In DNA, the CDR3 is TGTGCCAGCAAGGGGACAGGGGACCATGAGCAGTTCTTC. The chain uses TRBV14 and TRBJ2-1; 10 bases match TRBD1. J lost 8 bases, V lost 7 bases, and 5 bases had no gene match. CDR3 length equals 13 residues. Germline CDR1 is SGHDN and CDR2 is FVKESK. Filled out from reference TRBV14 and TRBJ2-1, the complete variable domain reads EAGVTQFPSHSVIEKGQTVTLRCDPISGHDNLYWYRRVMGKEIKFLLHFVKESKQDESGMPNNRFLAERTGGTYSTLKVQPAELEDSGVYFCASKGTGDHEQFFGPGTRLTVL.

In this sample, this clone turned up once. V usage is TRBV29-1 and J usage is TRBJ2-3, with 8 bases matching TRBD2. The germline gives CDR1 SQVTM, CDR2 ANQGSEA. The CDR3 sequence is 15 residues long. J was trimmed by 1 base and V by 7 bases; bases with no gene match: 10. This CDR3 reads CSASGSTAGTDTQYF. The CDR3, as DNA: TGCAGCGCCAGCGGGAGCACCGCCGGCACAGATACGCAGTATTTT.

The rearrangement links TRBV4-1 to TRBJ2-2; D is unclear. Germline lookup yields CDR1 MGHRA and CDR2 YSYEKL. The V gene lost 1 base and the J gene lost 7 bases, with 22 bases spanning the gap. The CDR3 extends over 18 amino acids. CDR3 amino acids: CASSQGAAGRGHRGELFF. CDR3 coding DNA: TGCGCCAGCAGCCAAGGTGCCGCCGGACGCGGTCACCGCGGGGAGCTGTTTTTT.

The rearrangement joins TRBV19 to TRBJ1-1; D gene unclear. CDR3 size: 14 residues. The germline gives CDR1 LNHDA, CDR2 SQIVND (reference sequence). Trimming took off 3 bases at V and 1 base at J, with 9 bases between the two ends. The CDR3 DNA is TGTGCCAGTAGTATCCGGACGGGGAACACTGAAGCTTTCTTT. This translates into CASSIRTGNTEAFF.

In this sample, this clone turned up a few times. V usage is TRBV6-4 and J usage is TRBJ2-3; D is uncertain. The CDR3 extends over 10 amino acids. CDR1 and CDR2 from the germline V gene are MRHNA and SNTAGT. Trimming stripped 8 bases from V and 9 bases from J, with 9 bases between. In DNA, the CDR3 is TGTGCCAGCTTCGAGAGGACGCAGTATTTT. It is translated as CASFERTQYF.

V usage is TRBV4-1 and J usage is TRBJ2-1; 12 nucleotides line up with TRBD2. The CDR3 consists of 16 residues. Trimming cost V 2 bases and J 8 bases; bases outside gene matches: 7. CDR1 and CDR2 from the germline V gene are MGHRA and YSYEKL. In DNA form, the CDR3 reads TGCGCCAGCAGCCAACCGACTAGCGGGAGATCCTATGAGCAGTTCTTC. Its translation: CASSQPTSGRSYEQFF.

This sequence joins TRBV4-2 and TRBJ2-5, with TRBD2 matching over 15 bases. The CDR3 is made up of 20 amino acids. Germline values: CDR1 LGHNA, CDR2 YNFKEQ. Trimming at V came to 3 bases and at J to 2 bases, leaving 13 bases not matched to a gene. CDR3 amino acids: CASSHKPGLAGGLTQETQYF. DNA of the CDR3: TGTGCCAGCAGCCATAAGCCGGGACTAGCGGGAGGACTAACTCAAGAGACCCAGTACTTC.

The rearrangement uses TRBV7-3 and TRBJ2-1, with D maybe TRBD2 (5 bases). Trimming removed 0 bases at V and 0 bases at J, with 6 bases between. The CDR3 contains 15 residues. Looked up from germline, CDR1 is SGHTA and CDR2 is FQGTGA. The CDR3 loop reads CASSLTRDSYNEQFF. CDR3 nucleotide sequence: TGTGCCAGCAGCTTAACGAGGGACTCCTACAATGAGCAGTTCTTC.

The rearrangement joins TRBV5-4 to TRBJ1-1; possibly TRBD1 for D (6 bases). This CDR3 is 17 amino acids long. Germline loops: CDR1 SGHNT, CDR2 YYREEE (reference sequence). Trimming cost V 4 bases and J 4 bases, with 23 bases left between them. The CDR3 reads CASSPAGARGVSTEAFF. The DNA of the CDR3 is TGTGCCAGCAGCCCGGCGGGGGCTCGAGGGGTGAGCACTGAAGCTTTCTTT.

The rearrangement joins TRBV5-1 to TRBJ2-3; possible D gene TRBD1, 6 bases. This CDR3 has 16 residues. The germline CDR1 and CDR2 sequences are SGHRS and YFSETQ. The V and J ends lost 3 bases and 0 bases respectively, with 14 bases between them. The CDR3 spells CASSSGQTTSTDTQYF. The CDR3 nucleotides read TGCGCCAGCAGCTCCGGACAGACCACTAGCACAGATACGCAGTATTTT. Supplemented by reference TRBV5-1 and TRBJ2-3, the full variable domain reads KAGVTQTPRYLIKTRGQQVTLSCSPISGHRSVSWYQQTPGQGLQFLFEYFSETQRNKGNFPGRFSGRQFSNSRSEMNVSTLELGDSALYLCASSSGQTTSTDTQYFGPGTRLTVL.

This chain joins TRBV4-2 and TRBJ1-6, with 11 positions matching TRBD1. The V and J ends lost 4 bases and 7 bases, in that order; junction bases with no gene match: 12. CDR3 length: 18 residues. CDR1 is LGHNA, CDR2 YNFKEQ, per germline. The CDR3: CASSPRTGGGRGNSPLHF. The CDR3, as DNA: TGTGCCAGCAGCCCCCGGACAGGGGGCGGACGCGGGAATTCACCCCTCCACTTT.

The chain links TRBV5-5 to TRBJ1-3; TRBD1 might be the D (5 bases). Trimming shortened V by 3 bases and J by 4 bases, and 20 bases separated the two germline ends. Germline loops: CDR1 SGHKS, CDR2 YYEKEE (reference sequence). The CDR3 runs to 17 residues. The DNA of the CDR3 is TGTGCCAGCAGCTCCTCTCCTCGGGAGGGGTTCGGAAACACCATATATTTT. Amino acid sequence: CASSSSPREGFGNTIYF.

This rearrangement joins TRBV5-4 to TRBJ2-2; 8 bases are a match to TRBD2. The junction had 5 bases not matched to a gene; V was cut back by 4 bases and J by 0 bases. This CDR3 spans 16 amino acids. In germline, CDR1 is SGHNT, CDR2 YYREEE (reference sequence). The CDR3 sequence: CASSRLAPTNTGELFF. Here the CDR3 DNA reads TGTGCCAGCAGCAGACTAGCGCCGACGAACACCGGGGAGCTGTTTTTT.